Sequencing of this T cell receptor (beta chain) was carried out in a study of control samples from healthy donors and cancer patients. This clone was found a few times. TCRdb's copy holds only in-frame clones and misses some; the assay was immunoSEQ multiplex PCR. The table has about 120,000 clones, around 90% seen once; the top ten hold approximately 37%. Germline CDR1 reads GTSNPN; CDR2 reads SVGIG (reference sequence). This CDR3 region has 14 residues. Deletions cut 0 bases from V and 1 base from J, with 6 bases between. The source is a man aged 50-60 years in good health. The V call is TRBV30, the J call TRBJ2-2; D gene uncertain. The material sequenced was blood. CDR3 loop: CAWSVAGNTGELFF. The DNA for the CDR3 is TGTGCCTGGAGTGTTGCAGGGAACACCGGGGAGCTGTTTTTT.